This T cell receptor beta chain was sequenced during a study of early T cells in non-severe SARS-CoV-2 infection. The CDR3 length is 13 residues. Germline CDR1 and CDR2: MNHNY and SVGAGI (reference sequence). Trimming stripped 2 bases from V and 8 bases from J, with 11 bases between. Attachment of unique molecular identifiers to individual cDNA molecules was performed. TCRdb reanalysed the 5' RACE reads using MiXCR and keeps one entry per CDR3 protein. The repertoire includes 50,000 or so distinct CDR3 sequences, over 5% of them detected once, and 4.5% sits in the top ten. The chain employs TRBV6-6 and TRBJ2-3, with a possible D match to TRBD1 (5 bases). Input material: whole blood. This sequence was found in an adult who was a healthcare worker with PCR-confirmed SARS-CoV-2 infection or an uninfected control (not recorded which). Here the CDR3 DNA reads TGTGCCAGCAGTTACACCCCTCAGGGTACGCAGTATTTT. It codes for CASSYTPQGTQYF.